This entry lists 5 T cell receptor beta chains sequenced from one sample in a study of early T cells in non-severe SARS-CoV-2 infection. TCRdb passed the 5' RACE reads through MiXCR, listing each CDR3 protein once. The sample records roughly 80,000 distinct CDR3 sequences, about 11% being singletons. The specimen was whole blood, collected at baseline. The receptors shown here come from an adult who was a healthcare worker with PCR-confirmed SARS-CoV-2 infection or an uninfected control (not recorded which).

The chain employs TRBV29-1 and TRBJ1-1, with TRBD1 as a possible D gene (5 bases). The CDR3 has 12 amino acids. V was clipped by 4 bases and J by 5 bases, with 11 bases between them. CDR1 and CDR2 from the germline V gene are SQVTM and ANQGSEA. CDR3 bases: TGCAGCGTTGTGACAGCCGGGACTGAAGCTTTCTTT. Its translation: CSVVTAGTEAFF.

This chain connects TRBV5-4 to TRBJ2-4; possibly TRBD2 for D (5 bases). The CDR3 sequence is 16 residues long. CDR1 and CDR2 (germline): SGHNT, YYREEE (reference sequence). Trimming pared 0 bases from V and 2 bases from J, leaving 12 bases between. Here the CDR3 DNA reads TGTGCCAGCAGCTTGGCCTCCACGGGGTCCAAAAACATTCAGTACTTC. This translates into CASSLASTGSKNIQYF.

The rearrangement uses TRBV4-2 and TRBJ2-7; weak D call: TRBD2 (5 bases). Germline loops: CDR1 LGHNA, CDR2 YNFKEQ. Trimming took off 1 base at V and 2 bases at J, with 12 bases between the two ends. The CDR3 is made up of 15 amino acids. Here the CDR3 reads CASSQVRESTYEQYF. Here the CDR3 DNA reads TGTGCCAGCAGCCAAGTACGGGAATCCACCTACGAGCAGTACTTC.

Regarding this clonotype: A read error may be the cause here, since a much bigger clone is one base away. This rearrangement joins TRBV4-1 to TRBJ1-1; D not resolved. The length of the CDR3 is 15 residues. CDR1 is MGHRA and CDR2 is YSYEKL in the germline V gene. This CDR3 is CPSSQEGVINTEAFF. The CDR3 DNA reads TGCCCCAGCAGCCAAGAAGGTGTCATCAACACTGAAGCTTTCTTT.

At least ten counts were recorded for this clonotype. This chain links TRBV20-1 with TRBJ2-7; tentatively, D is TRBD1 or TRBD2 (5 bases each). The CDR3 runs to 14 residues. The germline V gene has CDR1 DFQATT and CDR2 SNEGSKA (reference sequence). Trimming left V 0 bases short and J 2 bases short, with 11 bases between. This chain's CDR3 is CSAREGEHTYEQYF. CDR3 bases: TGCAGTGCTAGAGAAGGGGAGCACACCTACGAGCAGTACTTC.